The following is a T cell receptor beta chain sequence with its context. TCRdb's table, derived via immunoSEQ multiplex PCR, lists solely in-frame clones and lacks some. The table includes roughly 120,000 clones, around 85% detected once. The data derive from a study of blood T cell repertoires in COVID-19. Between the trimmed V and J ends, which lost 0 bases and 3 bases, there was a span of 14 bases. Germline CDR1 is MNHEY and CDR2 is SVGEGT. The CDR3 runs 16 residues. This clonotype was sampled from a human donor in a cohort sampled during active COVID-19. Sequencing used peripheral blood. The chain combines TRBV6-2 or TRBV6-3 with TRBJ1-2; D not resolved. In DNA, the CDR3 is TGTGCCAGCAGTTACTCGAAGGCCAGGTGGTACTATGGCTACACCTTC. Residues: CASSYSKARWYYGYTF.